The rows below give T cell receptor beta chains drawn from one sample of a study of cytomegalovirus exposure and HLA in healthy donors. Profiling relied on immunoSEQ multiplex PCR, and the TCRdb table lists in-frame clones only, not all of them. The sample carries about 120,000 clones, 75% recorded once. The sequenced material came from PBMCs. These receptors all come from a woman aged 45 to 65 in good health and CMV-seronegative. CDR3s include the opening cysteine and the closing phenylalanine or tryptophan. A D gene is named only where the DNA matches it firmly. Expanded clones are given a class, and other clones once, few, many or no size at all.

NA | TRBJ1-1 | NA | TRBV28 | CTSSFPGQNEAFF | TGTACCAGCAGTTTCCCTGGGCAGAATGAAGCTTTCTTT
NA | TRBJ2-6 | once | TRBV2 | CASSEDRLGSGANVLTF | TGTGCCAGCAGTGAGGACAGACTTGGCTCTGGGGCCAACGTCCTGACTTTC
NA | TRBJ2-1 | NA | TRBV19 | CASSIVSGLDYNEQFF | TGTGCCAGTAGTATAGTATCGGGACTGGACTACAATGAGCAGTTCTTC
TRBD1 | TRBJ1-6 | NA | TRBV5-1 | CASSLGQGRWSPLHF | TGCGCCAGCAGCTTGGGACAGGGTAGATGGTCACCCCTCCACTTT
NA | TRBJ1-2 | NA | TRBV14 | CASSQELSTGYTF | TGTGCCAGCAGCCAAGAACTATCAACTGGCTACACCTTC
TRBD2 | TRBJ2-1 | few | TRBV13 | CASSLSRTSGQRSYNEQFF | TGTGCCAGCAGCTTAAGTAGGACTAGCGGGCAACGCTCCTACAATGAGCAGTTCTTC
NA | TRBJ2-5 | NA | TRBV27 | CASSHPGRETQYF | TGTGCCAGCAGTCATCCTGGGCGAGAGACCCAGTACTTC
TRBD2 | TRBJ2-7 | few | TRBV28 | CASSPRTSGGYEQYF | TGTGCCAGCAGCCCTAGGACTAGCGGGGGCTACGAGCAGTACTTC
NA | TRBJ1-2 | NA | TRBV5-6 | CASSLAGPNYGYTF | TGTGCCAGCAGCTTGGCAGGGCCTAACTATGGCTACACCTTC
TRBD1 | TRBJ2-6 | NA | TRBV4-2 | CASSQEAQGESGANVLTF | TGTGCCAGCAGCCAAGAAGCACAGGGGGAGTCTGGGGCCAACGTCCTGACTTTC
NA | TRBJ1-2 | once | TRBV19 | CASTPRGGGYGYTF | TGTGCCAGCACCCCGAGGGGGGGCGGCTATGGCTACACCTTC
TRBD1 | TRBJ1-2 | NA | TRBV4-1 | CASSLDRGSDGYTF | TGCGCCAGCAGCCTCGACAGGGGGTCTGATGGCTACACCTTC
NA | TRBJ2-6 | few | TRBV5-1 | CASSAGTFVSGANVLTF | TGCGCCAGCAGCGCCGGGACATTCGTCTCTGGGGCCAACGTCCTGACTTTC
NA | TRBJ1-3 | NA | TRBV28 | CASSPGGGQGNTIYF | TGTGCCAGCAGCCCGGGGGGGGGCCAAGGAAACACCATATATTTT
NA | TRBJ2-7 | NA | TRBV18 | CASSPPSGQYEQYF | TGTGCCAGCTCACCACCGTCCGGACAGTACGAGCAGTACTTC
NA | TRBJ2-2 | NA | TRBV5-1 | CASSLVVSENTGELFF | TGCGCCAGCAGCTTGGTTGTTAGCGAGAACACCGGTGAGCTGTTTTTT
TRBD2 | TRBJ2-5 | few | TRBV7-2 | CASSLVASGVGTQYF | TGTGCCAGCAGCTTAGTTGCTAGCGGGGTAGGGACCCAGTACTTC